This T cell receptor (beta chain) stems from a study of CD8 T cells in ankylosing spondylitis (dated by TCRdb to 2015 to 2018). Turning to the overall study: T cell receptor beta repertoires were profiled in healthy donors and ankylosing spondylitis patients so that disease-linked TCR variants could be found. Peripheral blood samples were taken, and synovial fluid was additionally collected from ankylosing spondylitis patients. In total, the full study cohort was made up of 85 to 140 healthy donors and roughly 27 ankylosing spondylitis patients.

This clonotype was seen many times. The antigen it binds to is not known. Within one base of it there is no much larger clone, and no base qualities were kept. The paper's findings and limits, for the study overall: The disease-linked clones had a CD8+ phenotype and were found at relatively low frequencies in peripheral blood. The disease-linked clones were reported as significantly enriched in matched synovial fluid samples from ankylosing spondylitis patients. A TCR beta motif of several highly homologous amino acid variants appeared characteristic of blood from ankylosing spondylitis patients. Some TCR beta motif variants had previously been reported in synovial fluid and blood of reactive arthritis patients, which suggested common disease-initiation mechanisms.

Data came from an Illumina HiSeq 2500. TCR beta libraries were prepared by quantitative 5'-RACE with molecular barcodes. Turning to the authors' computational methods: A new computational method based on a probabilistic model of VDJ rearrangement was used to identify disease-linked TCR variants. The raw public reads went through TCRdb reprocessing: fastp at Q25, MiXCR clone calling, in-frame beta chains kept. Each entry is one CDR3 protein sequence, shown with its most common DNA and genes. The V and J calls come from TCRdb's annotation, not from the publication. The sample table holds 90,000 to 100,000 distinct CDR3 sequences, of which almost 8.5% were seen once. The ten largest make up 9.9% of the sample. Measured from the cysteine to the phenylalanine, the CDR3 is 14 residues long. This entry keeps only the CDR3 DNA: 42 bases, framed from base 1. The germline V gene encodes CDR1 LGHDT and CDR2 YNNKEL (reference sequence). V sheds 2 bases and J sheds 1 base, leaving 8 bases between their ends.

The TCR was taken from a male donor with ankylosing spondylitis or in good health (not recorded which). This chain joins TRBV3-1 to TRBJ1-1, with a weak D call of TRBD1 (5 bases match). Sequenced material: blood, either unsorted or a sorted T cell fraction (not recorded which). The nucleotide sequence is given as TGTGCCAGCAGCCAATCAGGGTCGAACACTGAAGCTTTCTTT. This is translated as CASSQSGSNTEAFF.